Described below is a single T cell receptor (beta chain) sequence and its context. This CDR3 has 18 residues. Trimming removed 0 bases from V and 1 base from J, with 18 bases in between. CDR1 LNHNV and CDR2 YYDKDF come from the germline V gene (reference sequence). The assay was immunoSEQ multiplex PCR, and TCRdb's table has in-frame clones only and misses some. This table holds hundreds of thousands of clones, about 90% found once. This sample is drawn from a study of blood T cell repertoires in COVID-19. The chain links TRBV15 to TRBJ1-1; no clear D gene. This TCR came from a woman under 40 who had recovered from COVID-19. Sequenced: PBMCs or T cells enriched from blood (not recorded which). The CDR3 region is CATSRDPPRKAENTEAFF. The CDR3 region has the DNA TGTGCCACCAGCAGAGACCCCCCTAGGAAGGCGGAGAACACTGAAGCTTTCTTT.